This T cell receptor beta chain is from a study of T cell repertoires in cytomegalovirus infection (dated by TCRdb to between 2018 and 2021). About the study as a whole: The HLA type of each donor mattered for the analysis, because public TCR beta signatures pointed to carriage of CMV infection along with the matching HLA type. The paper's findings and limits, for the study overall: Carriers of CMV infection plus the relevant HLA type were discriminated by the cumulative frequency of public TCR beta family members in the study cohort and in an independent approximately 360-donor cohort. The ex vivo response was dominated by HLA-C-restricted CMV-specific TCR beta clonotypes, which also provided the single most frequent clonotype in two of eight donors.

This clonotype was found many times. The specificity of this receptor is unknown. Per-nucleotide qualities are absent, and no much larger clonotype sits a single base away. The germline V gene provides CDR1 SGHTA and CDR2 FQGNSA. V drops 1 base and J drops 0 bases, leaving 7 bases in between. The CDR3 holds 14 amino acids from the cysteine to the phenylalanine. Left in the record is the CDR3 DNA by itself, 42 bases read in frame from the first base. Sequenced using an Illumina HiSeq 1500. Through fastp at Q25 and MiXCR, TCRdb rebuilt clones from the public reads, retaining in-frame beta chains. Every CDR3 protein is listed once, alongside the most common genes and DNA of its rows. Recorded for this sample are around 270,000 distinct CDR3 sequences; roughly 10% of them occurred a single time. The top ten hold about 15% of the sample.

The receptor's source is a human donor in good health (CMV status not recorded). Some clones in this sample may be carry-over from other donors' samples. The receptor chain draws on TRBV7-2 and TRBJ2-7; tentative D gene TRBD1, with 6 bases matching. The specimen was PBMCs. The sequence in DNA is TGTGCCAGCAGCTTAGTGGACAGCTCCTACGAGCAGTACTTC. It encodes CASSLVDSSYEQYF. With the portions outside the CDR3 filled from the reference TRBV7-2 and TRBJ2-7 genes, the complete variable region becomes GAGVSQSPSNKVTEKGKDVELRCDPISGHTALYWYRQSLGQGLEFLIYFQGNSAPDKSGLPSDRFSAERTGGSVSTLTIQRTQQEDSAVYLCASSLVDSSYEQYFGPGTRLTVT.